The clone carrying this T cell receptor (beta chain) was seen a few times. Its matching antigen is unknown. The sample originates from a study of T cells in Graves' hyperthyroidism and ophthalmopathy. Across the whole study: Peripheral blood was secured at the point of initial diagnosis, before any treatment.

Any patient presenting with uncontrolled infection, other autoimmune disease, pregnancy or lactation was left out. Amplification of TCR beta CDR3 regions was performed using RNA transcripts as template. During a first-round RT-PCR of the TCR CDR3, the HTBI primer set was used. One entry per CDR3 protein, called by TCRdb with MiXCR from the multiplex PCR reads. This table holds some 510,000 distinct CDR3 sequences, 20% found once. Findings and caveats of the study: In simple terms, a model built on 13 V-J features told ophthalmopathy apart from stable hyperthyroidism. Ophthalmopathy was predicted by the model a median of about six months ahead of onset.

V was trimmed by 4 bases and J by 2 bases, leaving 23 bases between them. The CDR3 has 18 amino acids. Germline V gene lookup returns CDR1 MNHEY and CDR2 SVGEGT. The sequenced sample was blood. The clonotype was recovered from a man younger than 35 with Graves' hyperthyroidism. This chain joins TRBV6-2 or TRBV6-3 and TRBJ1-2; unclear D gene. The CDR3 here is CASSSPGPRSLGNYGYTF. The CDR3 bases are TGTGCCAGCAGTTCGCCGGGCCCCAGGAGTCTAGGAAACTATGGCTACACCTTC.